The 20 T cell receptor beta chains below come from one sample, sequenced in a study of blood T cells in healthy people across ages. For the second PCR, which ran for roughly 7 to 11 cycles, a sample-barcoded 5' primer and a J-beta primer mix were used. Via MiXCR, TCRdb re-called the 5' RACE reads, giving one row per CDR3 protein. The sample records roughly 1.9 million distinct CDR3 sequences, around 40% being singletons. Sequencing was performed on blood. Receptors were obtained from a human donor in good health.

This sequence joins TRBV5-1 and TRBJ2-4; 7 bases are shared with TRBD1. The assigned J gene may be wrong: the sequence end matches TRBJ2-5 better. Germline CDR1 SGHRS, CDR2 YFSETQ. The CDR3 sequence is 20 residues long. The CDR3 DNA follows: TGCGCCAGCAGCTTGGTTTTCGCCAGGGGGACAGCGGCCGATCGAGAGACCCAGTACTTC. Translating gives CASSLVFARGTAADRETQYF.

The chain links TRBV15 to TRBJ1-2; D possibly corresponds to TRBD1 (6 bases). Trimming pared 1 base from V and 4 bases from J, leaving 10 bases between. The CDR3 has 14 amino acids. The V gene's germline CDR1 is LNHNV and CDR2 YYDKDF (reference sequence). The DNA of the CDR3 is TGTGCCACCAGCAGAGGGGACATAAGCTATGGCTACACCTTC. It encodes CATSRGDISYGYTF.

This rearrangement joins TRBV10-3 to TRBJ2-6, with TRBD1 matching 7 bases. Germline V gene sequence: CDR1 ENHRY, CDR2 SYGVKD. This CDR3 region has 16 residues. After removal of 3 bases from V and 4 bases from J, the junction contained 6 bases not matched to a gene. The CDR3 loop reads CAISEPDRAGANVLTF. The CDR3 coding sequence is TGTGCCATCAGTGAACCTGACAGGGCCGGGGCCAACGTCCTGACTTTC.

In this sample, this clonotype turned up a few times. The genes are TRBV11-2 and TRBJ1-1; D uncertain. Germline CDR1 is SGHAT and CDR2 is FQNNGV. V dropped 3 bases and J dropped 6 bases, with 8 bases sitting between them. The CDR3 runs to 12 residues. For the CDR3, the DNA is TGTGCCAGCAGCTTGGGGATACCTGAAGCTTTCTTT. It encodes CASSLGIPEAFF.

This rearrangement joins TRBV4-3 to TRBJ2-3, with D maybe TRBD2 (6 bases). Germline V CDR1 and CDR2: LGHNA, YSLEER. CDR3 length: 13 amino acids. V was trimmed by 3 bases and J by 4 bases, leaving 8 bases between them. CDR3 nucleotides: TGCGCCAGCAGCCACGGGGAGGCAGATACGCAGTATTTT. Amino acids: CASSHGEADTQYF.

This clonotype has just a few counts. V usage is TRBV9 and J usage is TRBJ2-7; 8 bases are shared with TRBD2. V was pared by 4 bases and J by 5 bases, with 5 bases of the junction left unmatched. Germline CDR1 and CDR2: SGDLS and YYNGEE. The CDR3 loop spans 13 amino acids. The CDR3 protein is CASSPGGGDEQYF. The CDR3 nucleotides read TGTGCCAGCAGCCCGGGGGGGGGAGACGAGCAGTACTTC.

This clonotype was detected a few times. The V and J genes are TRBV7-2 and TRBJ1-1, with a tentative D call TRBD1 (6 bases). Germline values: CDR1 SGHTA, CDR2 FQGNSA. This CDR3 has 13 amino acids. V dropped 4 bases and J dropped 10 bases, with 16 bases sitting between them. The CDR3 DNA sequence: TGTGCCAGCAGCTCGCCGGGGGGGCAAGGAGCTTTCTTT. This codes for CASSSPGGQGAFF.

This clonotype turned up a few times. The CDR3 sequence: CASSNDRFAKNIQYF. The DNA for the CDR3 is TGTGCCAGCAGCAACGACAGGTTCGCCAAAAACATTCAGTACTTC. The V and J genes are TRBV28 and TRBJ2-4; D is perhaps TRBD1 (6 bases). V lost 6 bases and J lost 1, with 13 bases in between. The CDR3 covers 15 residues. Germline V gives CDR1 MDHEN, CDR2 SYDVKM.

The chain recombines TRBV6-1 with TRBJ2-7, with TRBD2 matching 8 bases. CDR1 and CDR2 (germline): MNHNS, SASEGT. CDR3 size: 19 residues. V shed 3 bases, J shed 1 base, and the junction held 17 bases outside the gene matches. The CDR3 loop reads CASSDPRASGYLASYEQYF. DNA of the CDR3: TGTGCCAGCAGTGATCCTCGGGCTAGCGGGTACCTGGCATCCTACGAGCAGTACTTC.

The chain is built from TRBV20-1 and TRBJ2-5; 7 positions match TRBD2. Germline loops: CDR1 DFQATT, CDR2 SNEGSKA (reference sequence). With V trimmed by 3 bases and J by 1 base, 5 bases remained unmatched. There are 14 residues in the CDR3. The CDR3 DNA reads TGCAGTGCTAGGCCCGGGACTACCCAAGAGACCCAGTACTTC. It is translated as CSARPGTTQETQYF.

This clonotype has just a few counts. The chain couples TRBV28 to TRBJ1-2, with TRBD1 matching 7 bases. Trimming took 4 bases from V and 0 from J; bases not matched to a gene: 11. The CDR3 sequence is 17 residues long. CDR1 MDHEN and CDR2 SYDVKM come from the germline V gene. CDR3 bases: TGTGCCAGCAGTTGGGCGGTGGACAGGCATCCTAACTATGGCTACACCTTC. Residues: CASSWAVDRHPNYGYTF.

The DNA for the CDR3 is TGCGCCAGCAGCTTTGTGTCGGGGGCGACAGAAAAACTGTTTTTT. Its protein is CASSFVSGATEKLFF. The rearrangement links TRBV5-1 to TRBJ1-4, with a weak D call TRBD1 (6 bases). Germline CDR1 and CDR2: SGHRS and YFSETQ. The V gene lost 2 bases and the J gene lost 8 bases, with 16 bases spanning the gap. CDR3 length: 15 residues.

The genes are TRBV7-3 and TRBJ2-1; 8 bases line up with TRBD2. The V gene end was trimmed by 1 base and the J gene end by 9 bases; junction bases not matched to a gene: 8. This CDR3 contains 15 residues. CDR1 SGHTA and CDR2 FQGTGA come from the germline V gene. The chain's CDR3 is CASSLNGRASSEQFF. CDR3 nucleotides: TGTGCCAGCAGCTTAAACGGGAGGGCCTCGAGTGAGCAGTTCTTC.

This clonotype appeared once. In DNA form, the CDR3 reads TGCGCCAGCAGCTTGAATTTAGGCCCACCTAACAATGAGCAGTACTTC. Its protein is CASSLNLGPPNNEQYF. The gene calls are TRBV5-1 and TRBJ2-1; D is ambiguous. The J call may be faulty, since TRBJ2-7 better matches the DNA end. The germline V gene encodes CDR1 SGHRS and CDR2 YFSETQ. The CDR3 runs to 16 residues.

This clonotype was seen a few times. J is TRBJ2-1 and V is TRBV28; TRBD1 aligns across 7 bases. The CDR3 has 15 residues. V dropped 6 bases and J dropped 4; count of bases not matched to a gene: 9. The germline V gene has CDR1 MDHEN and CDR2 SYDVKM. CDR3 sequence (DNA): TGTGCCAGCAGGCCACCGGGACAGAAGTACAATGAGCAGTTCTTC. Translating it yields CASRPPGQKYNEQFF. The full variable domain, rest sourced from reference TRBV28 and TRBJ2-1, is DVKVTQSSRYLVKRTGEKVFLECVQDMDHENMFWYRQDPGLGLRLIYFSYDVKMKEKGDIPEGYSVSREKKERFSLILESASTNQTSMYLCASRPPGQKYNEQFFGPGTRLTVL.

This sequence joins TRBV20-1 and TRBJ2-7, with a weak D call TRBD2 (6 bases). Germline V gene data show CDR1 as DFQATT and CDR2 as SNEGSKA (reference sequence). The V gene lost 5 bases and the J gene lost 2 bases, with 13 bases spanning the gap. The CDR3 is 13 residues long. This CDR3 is CSALGGGPYEQYF. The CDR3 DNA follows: TGCAGTGCTCTGGGGGGTGGACCCTACGAGCAGTACTTC.

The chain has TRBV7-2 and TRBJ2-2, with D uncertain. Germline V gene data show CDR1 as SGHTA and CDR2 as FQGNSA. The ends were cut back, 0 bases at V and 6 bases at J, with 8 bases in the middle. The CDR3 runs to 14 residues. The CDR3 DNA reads TGTGCCAGCAGCTTAGCAATAGATCCCGGGGAGCTGTTTTTT. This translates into CASSLAIDPGELFF.

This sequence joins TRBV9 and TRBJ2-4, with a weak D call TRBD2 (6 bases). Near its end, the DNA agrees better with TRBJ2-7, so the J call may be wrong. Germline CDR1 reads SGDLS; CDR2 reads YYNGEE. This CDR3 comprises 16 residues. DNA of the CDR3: TGTGCCAGCAGCGGTTTCGGCGGGTCTAGCGTCTACGAGCAGTACTTC. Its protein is CASSGFGGSSVYEQYF.

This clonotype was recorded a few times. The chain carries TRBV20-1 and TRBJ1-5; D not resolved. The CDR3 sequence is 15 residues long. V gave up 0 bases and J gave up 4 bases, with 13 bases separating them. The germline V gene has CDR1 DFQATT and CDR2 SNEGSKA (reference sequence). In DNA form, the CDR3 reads TGCAGTGCTAGAGATCGGGCATTGGGGAATCAGCCCCAGCATTTT. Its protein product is CSARDRALGNQPQHF.

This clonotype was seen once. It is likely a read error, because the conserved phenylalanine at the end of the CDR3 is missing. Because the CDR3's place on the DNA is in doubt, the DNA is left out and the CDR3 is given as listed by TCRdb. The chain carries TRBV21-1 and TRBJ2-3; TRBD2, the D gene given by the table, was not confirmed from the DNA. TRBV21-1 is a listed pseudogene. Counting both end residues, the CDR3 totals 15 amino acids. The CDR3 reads CASSPSDFYTDTQYV.